By sample share, the clone carrying this TCR beta chain is large (0.1 to 1%). What it binds is unknown. Tumor libraries mostly used around 5.2 ug genomic DNA, two replicates each. The protocol was immunoSEQ multiplex PCR, while the TCRdb copy is restricted to in-frame clones and leaves out a portion. The sample lists some 7,600 clones, 53% occurring once. The CDR3 is made up of 15 amino acids. J gave up 7 bases and V 4 bases, and 10 bases lay outside the gene matches. The source of the sample is a study of neoadjuvant anti-PD-1 for oral cavity cancer. Overall study results and limits: Each response group had just a few patients in TCR analyses.

The source is a person aged 40 to 85 with oral cavity squamous cell carcinoma. V gene TRBV5-7 combines with J gene TRBJ2-2, with 7 bases aligning to TRBD2. TRBV5-7 is an ORF; its function is uncertain. Sequencing was performed on tumor tissue, taken before nivolumab (anti-PD-1) treatment. CDR3: CASSPGLDLDGELFF. As DNA, the CDR3 is TGTGCCAGCAGCCCTGGACTAGACCTGGACGGGGAGCTGTTTTTT.